This TCR beta chain was identified during a study of control samples from healthy donors and cancer patients. Generated by immunoSEQ multiplex PCR, the TCRdb table keeps only in-frame clones and is missing some. The sample lists roughly 200,000 clones; around 94% were seen once. V was cut by 2 bases and J by 6 bases, with 9 bases left in between. The CDR3 has 13 amino acids. In germline, CDR1 is SGHNT, CDR2 YYREEE (reference sequence). The receptor's source is a man between 45 and 60 years old in good health. The chain is built from TRBV5-4 and TRBJ2-1; D ambiguous. Input material: blood. CDR3 nucleotide sequence: TGTGCCAGCAGCTTCGATAGGACCAATGAGCAGTTCTTC. This codes for CASSFDRTNEQFF.